The clone carrying this TCR beta chain came up a few times. What it binds is unknown. The data originate from a study of cytomegalovirus exposure and HLA in healthy donors. For the study at large: Caucasian-associated ancestry cluster membership applied to approximately 84% of approximately 400 genotyped donors. Findings of the study overall: TCR beta V segments were, for the most part, productive about 87% or about 30% of the time in an earlier analysis.

V shed 7 bases and J shed 5 bases, with 14 bases lying between them. The CDR3 spans 12 residues. The germline CDR1 and CDR2 sequences are SQVTM and ANQGSEA. Primers included in the PCR were 60 Vbeta and 13 Jbeta primers. Some clones are missing from TCRdb's copy, which holds only in-frame ones; the method was immunoSEQ multiplex PCR. The top ten clones hold roughly 9.8% of a sample with about 120,000 clones, 55% to 65% of them seen once. The rearrangement uses TRBV29-1 and TRBJ1-1; D may be TRBD1 (6 bases). The receptor's source is a woman in her forties in good health and CMV-seropositive. The sample taken for sequencing was PBMCs. The CDR3 here is CSAIGGRTEAFF. DNA of the CDR3: TGCAGCGCCATCGGGGGGCGAACTGAAGCTTTCTTT.